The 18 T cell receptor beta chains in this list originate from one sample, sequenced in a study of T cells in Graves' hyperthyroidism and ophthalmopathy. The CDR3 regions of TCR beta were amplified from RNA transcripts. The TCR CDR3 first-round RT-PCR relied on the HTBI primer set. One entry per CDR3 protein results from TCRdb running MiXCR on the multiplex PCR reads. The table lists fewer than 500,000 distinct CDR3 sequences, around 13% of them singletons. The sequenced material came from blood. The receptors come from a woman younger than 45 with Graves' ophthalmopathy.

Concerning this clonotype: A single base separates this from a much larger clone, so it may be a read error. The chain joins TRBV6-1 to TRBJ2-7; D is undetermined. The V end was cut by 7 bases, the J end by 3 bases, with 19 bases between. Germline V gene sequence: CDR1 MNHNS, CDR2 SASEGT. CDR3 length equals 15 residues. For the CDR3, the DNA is TGTGCCAGCACCCTCCGCGGCGGATCACTCTACGAGCAGTACTTC. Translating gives CASTLRGGSLYEQYF.

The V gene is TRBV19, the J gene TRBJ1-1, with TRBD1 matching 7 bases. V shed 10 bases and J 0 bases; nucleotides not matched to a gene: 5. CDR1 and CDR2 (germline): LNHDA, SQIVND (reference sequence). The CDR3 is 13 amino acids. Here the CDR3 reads CATRDRVNTEAFF. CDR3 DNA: TGTGCCACCAGGGACAGAGTGAACACTGAAGCTTTCTTT.

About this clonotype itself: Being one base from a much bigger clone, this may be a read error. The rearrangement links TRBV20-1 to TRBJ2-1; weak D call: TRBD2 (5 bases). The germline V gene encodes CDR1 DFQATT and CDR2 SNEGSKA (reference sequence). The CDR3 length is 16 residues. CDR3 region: CSAGPSGDSSYNEQSF. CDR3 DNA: TGCAGTGCTGGACCCAGCGGAGATTCCTCCTACAATGAGCAGTCCTTC.

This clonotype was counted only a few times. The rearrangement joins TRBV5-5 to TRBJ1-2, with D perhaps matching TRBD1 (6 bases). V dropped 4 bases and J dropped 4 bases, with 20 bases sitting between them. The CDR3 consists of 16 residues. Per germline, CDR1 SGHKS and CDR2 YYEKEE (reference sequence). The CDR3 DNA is TGTGCCAGCAGCCCAGGAGGGGGGGGGGGCGTCTATGGCTACACCTTC. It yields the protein CASSPGGGGGVYGYTF.

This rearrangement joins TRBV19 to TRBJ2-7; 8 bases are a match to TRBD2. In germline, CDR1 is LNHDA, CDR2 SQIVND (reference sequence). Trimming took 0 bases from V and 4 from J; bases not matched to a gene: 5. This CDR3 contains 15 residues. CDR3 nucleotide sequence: TGTGCCAGTAGTATAGATCGGACTAGCTGGTACGAGCAGTACTTC. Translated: CASSIDRTSWYEQYF.

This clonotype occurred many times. CDR3 sequence: CASSRFYEQYF. The CDR3 DNA is TGTGCCAGCAGTCGCTTTTACGAGCAGTACTTC. This chain uses TRBV12-3 or TRBV12-4 with TRBJ2-7; D ambiguous. Trimming pared 5 bases from V and 4 bases from J, leaving 6 bases between. The CDR3 is made up of 11 amino acids.

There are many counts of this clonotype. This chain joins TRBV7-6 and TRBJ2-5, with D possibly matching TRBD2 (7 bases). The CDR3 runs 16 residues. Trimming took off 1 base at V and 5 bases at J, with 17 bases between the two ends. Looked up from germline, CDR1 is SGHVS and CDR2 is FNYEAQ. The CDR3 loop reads CASSLVPSGGWETQYF. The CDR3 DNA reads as TGTGCCAGCAGCTTAGTCCCGTCGGGGGGCTGGGAGACCCAGTACTTC.

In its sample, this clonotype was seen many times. In DNA form, the CDR3 reads TGTGCCAGCAGCCCAACTCGTAACTACGAGCAGTACTTC. Its translation is CASSPTRNYEQYF. The chain employs TRBV11-2 and TRBJ2-7; D ambiguous. The CDR3 runs to 13 residues. Trimming pared 5 bases from V and 3 bases from J, leaving 11 bases between. Germline V CDR1 and CDR2: SGHAT, FQNNGV.

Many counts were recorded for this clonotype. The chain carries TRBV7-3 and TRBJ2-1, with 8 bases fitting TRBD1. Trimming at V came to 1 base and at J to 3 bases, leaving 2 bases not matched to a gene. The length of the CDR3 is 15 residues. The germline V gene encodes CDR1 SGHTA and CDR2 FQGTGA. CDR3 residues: CASSLIQGGYNEQFF. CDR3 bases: TGTGCCAGCAGCTTAATACAGGGGGGCTACAATGAGCAGTTCTTC.

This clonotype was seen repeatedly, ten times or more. CDR3 DNA: TGTGCCAGCAGCCCACTAGCGGGGGGGGCAGATACGCAGTATTTT. It translates to CASSPLAGGADTQYF. The rearrangement joins TRBV7-2 to TRBJ2-3; TRBD2 matches at 13 bases. This CDR3 contains 15 residues. Trimming at V came to 5 bases and at J to 4 bases, leaving 3 bases not matched to a gene. Germline values: CDR1 SGHTA, CDR2 FQGNSA.

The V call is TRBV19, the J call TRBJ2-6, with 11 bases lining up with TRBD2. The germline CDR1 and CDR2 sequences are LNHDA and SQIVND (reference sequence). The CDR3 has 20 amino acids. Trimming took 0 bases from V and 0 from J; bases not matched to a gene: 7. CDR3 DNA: TGTGCCAGTAGTATAGATCTAGGGCTAGCGGGAGGCTCTGGGGCCAACGTCCTGACTTTC. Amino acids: CASSIDLGLAGGSGANVLTF.

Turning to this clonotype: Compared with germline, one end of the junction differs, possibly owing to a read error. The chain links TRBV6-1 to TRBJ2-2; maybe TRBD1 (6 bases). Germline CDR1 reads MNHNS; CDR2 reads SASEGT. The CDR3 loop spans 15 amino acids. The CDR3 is CASRPSRALQGSWLF. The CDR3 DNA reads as TGTGCCAGCAGACCCTCCCGGGCGCTTCAGGGGAGTTGGTTATTT.

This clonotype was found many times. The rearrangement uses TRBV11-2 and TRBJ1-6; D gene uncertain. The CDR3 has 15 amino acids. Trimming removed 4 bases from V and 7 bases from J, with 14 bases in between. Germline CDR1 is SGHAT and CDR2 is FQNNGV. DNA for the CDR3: TGTGCCAGCAGCTCGCAGGCGACGGGGAATTCACCCCTCCACTTT. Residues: CASSSQATGNSPLHF. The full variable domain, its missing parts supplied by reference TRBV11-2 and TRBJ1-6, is EAGVAQSPRYKIIEKRQSVAFWCNPISGHATLYWYQQILGQGPKLLIQFQNNGVVDDSQLPKDRFSAERLKGVDSTLKIQPAKLEDSAVYLCASSSQATGNSPLHFGNGTRLTVT.

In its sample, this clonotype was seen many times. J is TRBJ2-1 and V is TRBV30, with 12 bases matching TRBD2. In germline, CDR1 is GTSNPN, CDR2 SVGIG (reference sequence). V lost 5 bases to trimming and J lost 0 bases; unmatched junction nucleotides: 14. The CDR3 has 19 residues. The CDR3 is CAWQTRTSGVLSSYNEQFF. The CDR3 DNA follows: TGTGCCTGGCAAACCCGGACTAGCGGGGTTCTTAGCTCCTACAATGAGCAGTTCTTC.

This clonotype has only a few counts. The CDR3 nucleotides are TGTGCCAGCAGCTTGGTAGCGGGGGACCAAGATACGCAGTATTTT. Translating it yields CASSLVAGDQDTQYF. This chain uses TRBV7-9 with TRBJ2-3, with 9 nucleotides matching TRBD2. CDR3 length equals 15 residues. The V gene end was trimmed by 3 bases and the J gene end by 5 bases; junction bases not matched to a gene: 6. CDR1 is SEHNR and CDR2 is FQNEAQ in the germline V gene (reference sequence).

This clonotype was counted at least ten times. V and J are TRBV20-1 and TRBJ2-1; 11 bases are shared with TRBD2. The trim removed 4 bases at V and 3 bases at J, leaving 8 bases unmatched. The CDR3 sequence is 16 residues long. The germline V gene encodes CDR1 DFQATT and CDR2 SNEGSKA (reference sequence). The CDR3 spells CSATKSSGGNYNEQFF. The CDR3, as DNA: TGCAGTGCTACCAAATCTAGCGGGGGGAACTACAATGAGCAGTTCTTC.

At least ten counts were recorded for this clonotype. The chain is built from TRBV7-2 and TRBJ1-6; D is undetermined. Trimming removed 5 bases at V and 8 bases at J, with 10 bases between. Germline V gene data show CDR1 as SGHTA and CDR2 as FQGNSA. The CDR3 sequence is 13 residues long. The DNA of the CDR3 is TGTGCCAGCAGCCCGGCTGTGGATTCACCCCTCCACTTT. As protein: CASSPAVDSPLHF.

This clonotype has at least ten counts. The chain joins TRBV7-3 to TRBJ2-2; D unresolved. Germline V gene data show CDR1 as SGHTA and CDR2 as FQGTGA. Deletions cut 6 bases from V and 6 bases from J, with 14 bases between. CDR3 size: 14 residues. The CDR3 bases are TGTGCCAGCAGTGACTCCGTTGTCTCCGGGGAGCTGTTTTTT. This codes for CASSDSVVSGELFF.